Below, 24 T cell receptor beta chains from the same sample are listed, as sequenced in a study of cytomegalovirus exposure and HLA in healthy donors. Data came from immunoSEQ multiplex PCR; TCRdb stores just in-frame clones and leaves some out. The data show about 240,000 clones, with around 85% seen just once and 1% to 1.5% held by the top ten. The sequencing sample was made of PBMCs. These receptor sequences come from a woman in her thirties in good health and CMV-seropositive.

J is TRBJ1-4 and V is TRBV28; D is possibly TRBD1 (6 bases). The CDR3 sequence is 12 residues long. Trimming removed 8 bases at V and 10 bases at J, with 14 bases between. Per the germline V gene, CDR1 is MDHEN and CDR2 is SYDVKM. The CDR3, as DNA: TGTGCCAGCCACAGGGTTACGGGAAAACTGTTTTTT. It specifies CASHRVTGKLFF.

The chain is built from TRBV7-2 and TRBJ2-7; 8 bases align to TRBD1. The V and J ends lost 5 bases and 2 bases, in that order; junction bases with no gene match: 11. Germline V gene sequence: CDR1 SGHTA, CDR2 FQGNSA. The CDR3 is 16 residues long. In DNA form, the CDR3 reads TGTGCCAGCAGCCCCTCCCCGGACAGGGTTGCCTACGAGCAGTACTTC. Its protein product is CASSPSPDRVAYEQYF.

The chain uses TRBV7-6 and TRBJ2-1, with D possibly TRBD2 on 5 matching bases. Germline assignment: CDR1 SGHVS and CDR2 FNYEAQ. V lost 1 base and J 3 bases, leaving 13 bases between the germline ends. The CDR3 is 16 amino acids. The CDR3 DNA reads as TGTGCCAGCAGCTTAGAACGGCCTAGCCTCTACAATGAGCAGTTCTTC. Translating it yields CASSLERPSLYNEQFF.

This clone was observed once. The chain carries TRBV5-1 and TRBJ2-2; D unclear. Trimming took 4 bases from V and 3 from J, leaving 16 bases between them. This CDR3 region has 16 residues. Per the germline V gene, CDR1 is SGHRS and CDR2 is YFSETQ. CDR3 sequence (DNA): TGCGCCAGCAGCGCAGGTCCTTTGGGTGACACCGGGGAGCTGTTTTTT. Translation: CASSAGPLGDTGELFF.

The gene calls are TRBV18 and TRBJ1-4; the match to TRBD1 covers 9 bases. The germline CDR1 and CDR2 sequences are KGHSH and LQKENI. This CDR3 has 14 amino acids. V shed 3 bases, J shed 6 bases, and the junction held 2 bases outside the gene matches. CDR3 amino acids: CASSPWTGDEKLFF. CDR3 nucleotides: TGTGCCAGCTCACCCTGGACAGGGGATGAAAAACTGTTTTTT.

This clone appeared a single time. This chain connects TRBV6-5 to TRBJ2-7; no reliable D call. The CDR3 extends over 11 amino acids. Germline-derived CDR1 and CDR2 are MNHEY and SVGAGI. Trimming shortened V by 0 bases and J by 9 bases, and 6 bases separated the two germline ends. The DNA of the CDR3 is TGTGCCAGCAGTTACTCGAACGGGCAGTACTTC. It encodes CASSYSNGQYF.

This clone appeared once. This chain uses TRBV5-4 with TRBJ2-5; 7 positions agree with TRBD1. Looked up from germline, CDR1 is SGHNT and CDR2 is YYREEE (reference sequence). The J segment lost 1 base and the V segment lost 5 bases, leaving 8 bases of the junction unmatched. The CDR3 consists of 15 residues. CDR3 sequence reads: CASSPTGYIQETQYF. In nucleotides, the CDR3 is TGTGCCAGCAGTCCGACAGGGTATATCCAAGAGACCCAGTACTTC.

The genes are TRBV5-1 and TRBJ2-1, with D possibly matching TRBD1 (5 bases). Trimming cost V 2 bases and J 0 bases, with 12 bases left between them. This CDR3 has 16 residues. Per the germline V gene, CDR1 is SGHRS and CDR2 is YFSETQ. This CDR3 reads CASSFLGASSYNEQFF. CDR3 sequence (DNA): TGCGCCAGCAGCTTCCTTGGGGCCAGCTCCTACAATGAGCAGTTCTTC. The whole variable domain, filled in from reference TRBV5-1 and TRBJ2-1, reads KAGVTQTPRYLIKTRGQQVTLSCSPISGHRSVSWYQQTPGQGLQFLFEYFSETQRNKGNFPGRFSGRQFSNSRSEMNVSTLELGDSALYLCASSFLGASSYNEQFFGPGTRLTVL.

The CDR3 DNA follows: TGTGCCATCAGTTCAGGGGAAGGCTACACCTTC. Its translation: CAISSGEGYTF. The chain is built from TRBV10-3 and TRBJ1-2; a weak D match, TRBD1 (6 bases). Germline assignment: CDR1 ENHRY and CDR2 SYGVKD. The V end lost 5 bases, the J end lost 8 bases, and 9 bases lay between the germline ends. The CDR3 is made up of 11 amino acids.

The chain recombines TRBV2 with TRBJ2-2, with no clear D. Germline lookup yields CDR1 SNHLY and CDR2 FYNNEI. CDR3 size: 17 residues. V gave up 2 bases and J gave up 3 bases, with 16 bases separating them. The CDR3 region is CASSEHITLVDTGELFF. The DNA for the CDR3 is TGTGCCAGCAGTGAACATATTACCTTAGTCGACACCGGGGAGCTGTTTTTT.

V and J are TRBV30 and TRBJ2-7; a possible D gene is TRBD1 (5 bases). V was cut by 3 bases and J by 6 bases, with 18 bases left in between. The length of the CDR3 is 14 residues. The germline V gene has CDR1 GTSNPN and CDR2 SVGIG (reference sequence). CDR3 sequence: CAWSQGRGLGEQYF. CDR3 coding DNA: TGTGCCTGGAGCCAGGGTAGGGGTTTGGGCGAGCAGTACTTC.

This chain connects TRBV7-9 to TRBJ1-2; D perhaps matches TRBD1 (6 bases). Germline V CDR1 and CDR2: SEHNR, FQNEAQ (reference sequence). V was pared by 5 bases and J by 10 bases, with 14 bases between. This CDR3 is 12 amino acids long. The CDR3 loop reads CASSVQGLDYTF. The CDR3 coding sequence is TGTGCCAGCAGCGTACAGGGCTTGGACTACACCTTC.

This clone was detected a few times. The V call is TRBV2, the J call TRBJ1-2; 9 bases match TRBD1. Germline V gene sequence: CDR1 SNHLY, CDR2 FYNNEI. The length of the CDR3 is 12 residues. V dropped 11 bases and J dropped 14; count of bases not matched to a gene: 15. CDR3 sequence: CAGSPGTGPLTF. The CDR3 DNA sequence: TGTGCCGGGTCCCCCGGGACAGGGCCCCTGACCTTC. The whole variable domain, filled in from reference TRBV2 and TRBJ1-2, reads EPEVTQTPSHQVTQMGQEVILRCVPISNHLYFYWYRQILGQKVEFLVSFYNNEISEKSEIFDDQFSVERPDGSNFTLKIRSTKLEDSAMYFCAGSPGTGPLTFGSGTRLTVV.

V is TRBV7-3 and J is TRBJ2-5, with 7 bases fitting TRBD2. CDR3 size: 15 residues. Germline V gives CDR1 SGHTA, CDR2 FQGTGA. V was pared by 4 bases and J by 1 base, with 6 bases of the junction left unmatched. CDR3 DNA: TGTGCCAGCAGCTACACGGGGGGACTCCAAGAGACCCAGTACTTC. This codes for CASSYTGGLQETQYF.

This chain joins TRBV7-7 and TRBJ1-1; 10 positions match TRBD1. From germline, CDR1 is SSHAT and CDR2 FNYEAQ (reference sequence). The CDR3 is made up of 19 amino acids. Trimming at V came to 2 bases and at J to 2 bases, leaving 14 bases not matched to a gene. The CDR3 protein is CASSLKTGGRTKPNTEAFF. The CDR3 nucleotides are TGTGCCAGCAGCTTAAAGACAGGGGGCCGAACCAAACCTAACACTGAAGCTTTCTTT.

DNA of the CDR3: TGTGCCAGCAGCCCCACCCAGGGGGGGCAGTTCTTC. Encoded protein: CASSPTQGGQFF. The V and J genes are TRBV7-6 and TRBJ2-1; TRBD1 is a possible D gene (7 bases). This CDR3 has 12 amino acids. The ends were cut back, 5 bases at V and 12 bases at J, with 14 bases in the middle. Per germline, CDR1 SGHVS and CDR2 FNYEAQ.

The rearrangement joins TRBV7-8 to TRBJ2-7; TRBD1 agrees at 7 bases. The germline V gene has CDR1 SGHVS and CDR2 FQNEAQ. V was pared by 5 bases and J by 3 bases, with 7 bases of the junction left unmatched. The CDR3 runs 14 residues. CDR3 DNA: TGTGCCAGCAGCACCGGGACAGAAATCTACGAGCAGTACTTC. Residues: CASSTGTEIYEQYF.

This clone was recorded once. The rearrangement joins TRBV5-1 to TRBJ2-2; maybe TRBD1 (5 bases). The germline gives CDR1 SGHRS, CDR2 YFSETQ. Trimming took 4 bases from V and 2 from J, leaving 12 bases between them. The CDR3 is 15 amino acids. The CDR3 loop reads CASSLLDRNTGELFF. The CDR3 DNA follows: TGCGCCAGCAGCCTTCTCGACAGAAACACCGGGGAGCTGTTTTTT. Filled out from reference TRBV5-1 and TRBJ2-2, the complete variable domain reads KAGVTQTPRYLIKTRGQQVTLSCSPISGHRSVSWYQQTPGQGLQFLFEYFSETQRNKGNFPGRFSGRQFSNSRSEMNVSTLELGDSALYLCASSLLDRNTGELFFGEGSRLTVL.

The chain couples TRBV20-1 to TRBJ1-2; no clear D gene. V was trimmed by 5 bases and J by 8 bases, leaving 12 bases between them. The CDR3 sequence is 11 residues long. Germline V gene data show CDR1 as DFQATT and CDR2 as SNEGSKA (reference sequence). The CDR3 region has the DNA TGCAGTGCTTGGTCCCGGGGAGGCTACACCTTC. Residues: CSAWSRGGYTF.

The chain has TRBV7-9 and TRBJ2-7; a weak D match, TRBD1 (6 bases). V lost 5 bases to trimming and J lost 3 bases, with 8 bases between them. The CDR3 loop spans 12 amino acids. The germline V gene has CDR1 SEHNR and CDR2 FQNEAQ (reference sequence). CDR3: CASSRQDYEQYF. DNA for the CDR3: TGTGCCAGCAGCCGACAGGACTACGAGCAGTACTTC.

This chain links TRBV6-5 with TRBJ1-4; 9 bases align to TRBD1. Germline lookup yields CDR1 MNHEY and CDR2 SVGAGI. Trimming at V came to 2 bases and at J to 11 bases, leaving 9 bases not matched to a gene. There are 15 residues in the CDR3. The CDR3: CASSYQTGTGTKLFF. The DNA for the CDR3 is TGTGCCAGCAGTTACCAAACCGGGACAGGGACGAAACTGTTTTTT.

The J gene is TRBJ2-7, the V gene TRBV4-2, with TRBD1 as a possible D gene (6 bases). Germline loops: CDR1 LGHNA, CDR2 YNFKEQ. This CDR3 region has 14 residues. Trimming removed 1 base at V and 5 bases at J, with 12 bases between. The CDR3 DNA is TGTGCCAGCAGCCAAGGGACAGAGAATCACGAGCAGTACTTC. Protein sequence: CASSQGTENHEQYF.

The rearrangement links TRBV2 to TRBJ2-1; TRBD2 matches at 7 bases. The germline CDR1 and CDR2 sequences are SNHLY and FYNNEI. The CDR3 contains 16 residues. V lost 2 bases, J lost 2 bases, and 6 bases stayed unmatched. The CDR3: CASSERGVVAYNEQFF. The DNA for the CDR3 is TGTGCCAGCAGTGAACGGGGGGTCGTGGCCTACAATGAGCAGTTCTTC.

This chain links TRBV28 with TRBJ2-3; 7 positions agree with TRBD2. CDR3 length: 15 amino acids. Germline V gene data show CDR1 as MDHEN and CDR2 as SYDVKM. V trimming: 5 bases; J trimming: 2 bases; junction bases outside the gene matches: 7. The chain's CDR3 is CASSPPGGYTDTQYF. The CDR3 DNA follows: TGTGCCAGCAGTCCACCGGGAGGATACACAGATACGCAGTATTTT.